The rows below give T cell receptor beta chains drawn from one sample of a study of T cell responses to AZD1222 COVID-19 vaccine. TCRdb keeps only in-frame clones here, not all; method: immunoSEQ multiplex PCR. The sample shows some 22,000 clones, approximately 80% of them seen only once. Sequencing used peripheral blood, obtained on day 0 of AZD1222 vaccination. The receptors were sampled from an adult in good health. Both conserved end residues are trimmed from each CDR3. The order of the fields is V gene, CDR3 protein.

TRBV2 ASSEGPGNTEAF
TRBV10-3 AISDSVGGLAKNIQY
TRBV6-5 ASSPNGAEAF
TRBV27 ASSTGQDYTDTQY
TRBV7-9 ASSLGGIIETQY
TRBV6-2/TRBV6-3 ASSYDSLAKNIQY
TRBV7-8 ASSLIETGGYGYT
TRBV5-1 ASSLSGEKPNYGYT
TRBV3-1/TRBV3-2 ASSQVGTPYEQY
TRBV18 ASSPAGTSSYEQY
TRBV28 ASSMTNRGEQY
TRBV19 ASSIEGTGSYSNQPQH
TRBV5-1 ASSLDRGSNSPLH
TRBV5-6 ASRNYRAPSYEQY
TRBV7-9 ASRNQGGNTEAF
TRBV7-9 ASSLIVAGNTIY
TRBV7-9 ASSSGGTAANQPQH
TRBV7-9 ASSLVPWTSGRGNEQF
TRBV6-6 ASSPPGQGSYEQY
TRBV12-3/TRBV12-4 ASSLQLGAPQH
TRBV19 ASSIGSGANTEAF
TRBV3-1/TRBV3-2 ASSAPGTSGSGEQF
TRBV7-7 ASRSSSGSFETQY
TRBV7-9 ASSSSLAGFRNEQF
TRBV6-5 ASSLTGTYGYT
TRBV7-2 ASSLIGTGTYSNQPQH
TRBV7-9 ASPPGQETQY
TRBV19 ASSLDRNQPQH
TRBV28 ASSFGAGEQY
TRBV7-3 ASSLDSGAYNEQF
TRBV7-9 ASSPPGSGDGYT
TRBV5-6 ASSRGDLNEKLF
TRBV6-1 ASSEATSGRATDTQY
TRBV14 ASSPQPGNEQF
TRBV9 ASSLRGHGTSSANTGELF
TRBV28 ASSSPGQGNSPLH
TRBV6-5 ASRAGGDTQY
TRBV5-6 ASSGGWEHGYT
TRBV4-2 ASSQPGRGVNSPLH
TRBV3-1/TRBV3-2 ASSPQSDSNYGYT
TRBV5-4 ASSLVGTEQETQY
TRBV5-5 ASSLVFSTDTQY
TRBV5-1 ASSRGLEETQY
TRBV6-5 ASSSTARAGYT
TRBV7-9 ASSPGTGVNGELF
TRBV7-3 ASSLMSGGDNNEQF
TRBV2 ATAAGSTSTDTQY
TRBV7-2 ASSLGGQDYGYT
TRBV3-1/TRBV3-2 ASSHWVLDNEQF
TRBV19 ASSPPGHRNEKLF
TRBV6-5 ASSYSQGNYGYT